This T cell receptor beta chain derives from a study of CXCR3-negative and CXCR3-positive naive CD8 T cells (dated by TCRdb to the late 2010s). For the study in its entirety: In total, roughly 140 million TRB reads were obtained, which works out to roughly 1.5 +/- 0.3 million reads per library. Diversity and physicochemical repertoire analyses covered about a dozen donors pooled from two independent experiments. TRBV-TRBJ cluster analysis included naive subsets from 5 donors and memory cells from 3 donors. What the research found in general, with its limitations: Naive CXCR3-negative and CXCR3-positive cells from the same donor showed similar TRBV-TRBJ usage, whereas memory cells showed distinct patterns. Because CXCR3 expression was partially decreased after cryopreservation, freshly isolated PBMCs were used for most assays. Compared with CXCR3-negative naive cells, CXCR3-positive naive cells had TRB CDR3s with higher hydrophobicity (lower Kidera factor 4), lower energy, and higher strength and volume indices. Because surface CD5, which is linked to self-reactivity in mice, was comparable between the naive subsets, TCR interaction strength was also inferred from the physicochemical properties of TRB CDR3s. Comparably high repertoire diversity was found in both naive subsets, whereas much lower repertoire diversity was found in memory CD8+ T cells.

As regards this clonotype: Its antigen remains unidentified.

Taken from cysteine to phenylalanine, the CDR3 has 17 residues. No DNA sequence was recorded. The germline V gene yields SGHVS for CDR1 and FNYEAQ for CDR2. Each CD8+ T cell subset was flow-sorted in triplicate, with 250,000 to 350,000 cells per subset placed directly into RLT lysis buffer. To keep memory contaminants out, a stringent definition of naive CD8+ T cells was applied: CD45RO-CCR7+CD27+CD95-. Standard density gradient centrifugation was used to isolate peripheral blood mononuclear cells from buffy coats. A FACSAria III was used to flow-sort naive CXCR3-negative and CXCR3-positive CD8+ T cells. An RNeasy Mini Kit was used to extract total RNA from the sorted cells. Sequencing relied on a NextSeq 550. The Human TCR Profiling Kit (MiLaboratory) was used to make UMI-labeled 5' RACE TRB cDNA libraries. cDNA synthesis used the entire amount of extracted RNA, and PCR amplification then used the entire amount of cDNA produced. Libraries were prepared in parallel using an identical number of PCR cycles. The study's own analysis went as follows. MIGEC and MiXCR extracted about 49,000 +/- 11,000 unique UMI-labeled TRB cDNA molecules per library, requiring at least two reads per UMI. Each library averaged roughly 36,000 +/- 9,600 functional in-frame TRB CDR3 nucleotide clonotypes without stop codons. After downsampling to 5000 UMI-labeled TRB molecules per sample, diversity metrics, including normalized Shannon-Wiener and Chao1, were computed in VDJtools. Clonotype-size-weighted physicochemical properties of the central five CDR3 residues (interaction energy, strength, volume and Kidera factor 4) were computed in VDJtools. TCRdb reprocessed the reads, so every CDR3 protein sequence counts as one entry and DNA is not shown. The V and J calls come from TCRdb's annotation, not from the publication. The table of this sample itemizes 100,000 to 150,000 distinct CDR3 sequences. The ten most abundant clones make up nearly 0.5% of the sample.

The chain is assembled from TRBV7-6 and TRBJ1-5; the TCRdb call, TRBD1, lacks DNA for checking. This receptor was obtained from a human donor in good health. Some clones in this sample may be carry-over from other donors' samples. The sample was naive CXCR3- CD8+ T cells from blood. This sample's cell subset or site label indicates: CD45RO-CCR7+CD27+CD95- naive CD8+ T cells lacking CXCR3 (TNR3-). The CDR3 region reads CASSYGGGIDSHQPQHF.